The 21 T cell receptor beta chains reported below all come from one sample, sequenced in a study of shared clonotypes between healthy human individuals. Measured with immunoSEQ multiplex PCR; TCRdb has only the in-frame clones, and not every one. The sample records millions of clones, around nine tenths being singletons. Sequenced input: naive CD4+ T cells sorted from blood. The subset denotes: CD45RA+ positively selected. These receptors originate from a man aged 18 to 30 in good health.

With regard to this clone: Other DNA sequences in this specimen translate into the identical CDR3. The chain employs TRBV5-4 and TRBJ1-6; the match to TRBD1 covers 9 bases. V gave up 4 bases and J gave up 5 bases; unmatched junction bases: 1. The germline V gene has CDR1 SGHNT and CDR2 YYREEE (reference sequence). CDR3 length: 14 residues. CDR3 loop: CASSRTGDNSPLHF. The CDR3 region has the DNA TGTGCCAGCAGCAGGACAGGGGATAATTCACCCCTCCACTTT.

The chain carries TRBV5-6 and TRBJ2-7; D possibly corresponds to TRBD2 (5 bases). CDR1 is SGHDT and CDR2 is YYEEEE in the germline V gene. This CDR3 comprises 14 residues. Trimming took 4 bases from V and 3 from J, leaving 14 bases between them. CDR3 amino acids: CASSPPGGSYEQYF. The DNA of the CDR3 is TGTGCCAGCAGCCCCCCTGGAGGTAGCTACGAGCAGTACTTC.

For this clone: The sample holds other DNA sequences that translate to the same CDR3. This chain joins TRBV5-1 and TRBJ2-7; D may be TRBD2 (6 bases). Looked up from germline, CDR1 is SGHRS and CDR2 is YFSETQ. V was pared by 5 bases and J by 2 bases, with 14 bases between. The CDR3 runs 14 residues. The CDR3 loop is CASSSGTLTYEQYF. The CDR3 DNA reads as TGCGCCAGCAGTTCCGGGACTTTAACCTACGAGCAGTACTTC.

The chain joins TRBV13 to TRBJ2-1; TRBD2 matches 13 bases. V shed 2 bases and J 0 bases; nucleotides not matched to a gene: 7. Germline V gives CDR1 PRHDT, CDR2 FYEKMQ (reference sequence). This CDR3 spans 19 amino acids. The CDR3 spells CASSLSGLAGLGSYNEQFF. DNA for the CDR3: TGTGCCAGCAGCTTATCGGGACTAGCGGGACTCGGCTCCTACAATGAGCAGTTCTTC.

Here the CDR3 reads CASSLSGLAGFETQYF. DNA of the CDR3: TGTGCCAGCAGCTTGTCGGGACTAGCGGGATTTGAGACCCAGTACTTC. The V gene is TRBV5-6, the J gene TRBJ2-5; 13 bases fit TRBD2. J was trimmed by 5 bases and V by 1 base; bases with no gene match: 5. Germline V gene lookup returns CDR1 SGHDT and CDR2 YYEEEE. The CDR3 has 16 residues.

This clone turned up a few times. This CDR3 is CSVVSGGGQPQHF. For the CDR3, the DNA is TGCAGCGTTGTCTCCGGGGGAGGTCAGCCCCAGCATTTT. V usage is TRBV29-1 and J usage is TRBJ1-5; possible D gene TRBD1, 5 bases. Trimming removed 4 bases from V and 6 bases from J, with 13 bases in between. The CDR3 covers 13 residues. Germline CDR1 reads SQVTM; CDR2 reads ANQGSEA.

This chain connects TRBV5-6 to TRBJ2-6; D possibly matches TRBD1 or TRBD2 (5 bases each). V gave up 4 bases and J gave up 4 bases, with 12 bases separating them. The CDR3 has 15 amino acids. Per germline, CDR1 SGHDT and CDR2 YYEEEE. The CDR3 sequence is CASSGSGTGANVLTF. CDR3 nucleotide sequence: TGTGCCAGCAGCGGATCAGGGACCGGGGCCAACGTCCTGACTTTC.

The gene calls are TRBV7-8 and TRBJ1-1; no definite D call. The germline V gene has CDR1 SGHVS and CDR2 FQNEAQ. V gave up 2 bases and J gave up 1 base, with 8 bases separating them. The CDR3 has 14 amino acids. The CDR3 sequence: CASSLRIENTEAFF. DNA for the CDR3: TGTGCCAGCAGCTTAAGAATTGAGAACACTGAAGCTTTCTTT. Complete variable domain (other parts from reference TRBV7-8 and TRBJ1-1): GAGVSQSPRYKVAKRGQDVALRCDPISGHVSLFWYQQALGQGPEFLTYFQNEAQLDKSGLPSDRFFAERPEGSVSTLKIQRTQQEDSAVYLCASSLRIENTEAFFGQGTRLTVV.

This sequence joins TRBV5-1 and TRBJ2-7; 13 bases fit TRBD2. Unmatched junction bases numbered 2, after V lost 3 bases and J lost 5 bases. Germline CDR1 and CDR2: SGHRS and YFSETQ. CDR3 length: 14 residues. The CDR3 region has the DNA TGCGCCAGCAGCTGGACTAGCGGGAGCCACGAGCAGTACTTC. Protein product: CASSWTSGSHEQYF.

The gene calls are TRBV10-3 and TRBJ1-1, with 7 bases that match TRBD1. This CDR3 has 14 amino acids. Germline V gives CDR1 ENHRY, CDR2 SYGVKD. The J segment lost 2 bases and the V segment lost 6 bases, leaving 6 bases of the junction unmatched. CDR3 in DNA: TGTGCCATCAGGAACCGGGACAGTAACACTGAAGCTTTCTTT. It yields the protein CAIRNRDSNTEAFF.

The CDR3 loop is CASSVGTPAIGANVLTF. The CDR3 DNA sequence: TGTGCCAGCAGCGTCGGGACCCCTGCGATTGGGGCCAACGTCCTGACTTTC. The rearrangement links TRBV9 to TRBJ2-6; D possibly uses TRBD1 or TRBD2 (5 bases each). CDR1 SGDLS and CDR2 YYNGEE come from the germline V gene. Trimming removed 2 bases from V and 3 bases from J, with 15 bases in between. This CDR3 has 17 residues.

The chain couples TRBV5-4 to TRBJ1-1; possibly TRBD1 for D (5 bases). Deletions cut 4 bases from V and 1 base from J, with 14 bases between. CDR3 length equals 15 residues. Germline CDR1 is SGHNT and CDR2 is YYREEE (reference sequence). DNA for the CDR3: TGTGCCAGCAGCCCTTCCCTGACAGCGAACACTGAAGCTTTCTTT. Its translation is CASSPSLTANTEAFF.

In this sample, this clone turned up once. The chain combines TRBV18 with TRBJ1-4; 7 bases align to TRBD1. V lost 1 base, J lost 5 bases, and 7 bases stayed unmatched. Germline CDR1 is KGHSH and CDR2 is LQKENI. The CDR3 totals 16 residues. The DNA of the CDR3 is TGTGCCAGCTCACCACGGTCGGAGGGGGCCAATGAAAAACTGTTTTTT. Its protein product is CASSPRSEGANEKLFF.

The table lists this clone with a count of one. CDR3 loop: CASSLDGTGPQPQHF. The CDR3 nucleotides read TGTGCCAGCAGCTTAGACGGGACAGGGCCACAGCCCCAGCATTTT. The chain combines TRBV7-2 with TRBJ1-5; 9 nucleotides line up with TRBD1. This CDR3 comprises 15 residues. CDR1 and CDR2 from the germline V gene are SGHTA and FQGNSA. With 1 base clipped from V and 7 bases from J, the junction kept 5 bases outside the gene matches. Drawing the rest from reference TRBV7-2 and TRBJ1-5, the complete variable domain is GAGVSQSPSNKVTEKGKDVELRCDPISGHTALYWYRQSLGQGLEFLIYFQGNSAPDKSGLPSDRFSAERTGGSVSTLTIQRTQQEDSAVYLCASSLDGTGPQPQHFGDGTRLSIL.

The chain employs TRBV28 and TRBJ2-3; unclear D gene. The germline gives CDR1 MDHEN, CDR2 SYDVKM. The CDR3 length is 13 residues. The germline V and J ends were trimmed by 1 base and 3 bases, with 5 bases remaining between them. The chain's CDR3 is CASSLSETDTQYF. In DNA, the CDR3 is TGTGCCAGCAGTTTATCAGAGACAGATACGCAGTATTTT. Combining the CDR3 with reference TRBV28 and TRBJ2-3 gives the whole variable domain DVKVTQSSRYLVKRTGEKVFLECVQDMDHENMFWYRQDPGLGLRLIYFSYDVKMKEKGDIPEGYSVSREKKERFSLILESASTNQTSMYLCASSLSETDTQYFGPGTRLTVL.

This chain connects TRBV18 to TRBJ1-5; perhaps TRBD1 as D (6 bases). This CDR3 region has 14 residues. Germline V gives CDR1 KGHSH, CDR2 LQKENI. V was shortened by 5 bases and J by 3 bases, with 11 bases between the two germline ends. The CDR3 sequence: CASSISGVNQPQHF. CDR3 nucleotide sequence: TGTGCCAGCTCAATTTCAGGGGTCAATCAGCCCCAGCATTTT. Supplemented by reference TRBV18 and TRBJ1-5, the full variable domain reads NAGVMQNPRHLVRRRGQEARLRCSPMKGHSHVYWYRQLPEEGLKFMVYLQKENIIDESGMPKERFSAEFPKEGPSILRIQQVVRGDSAAYFCASSISGVNQPQHFGDGTRLSIL.

The rearrangement joins TRBV6-6 to TRBJ1-5; D not resolved. Germline CDR1 reads MNHNY; CDR2 reads SVGAGI (reference sequence). Trimming stripped 5 bases from V and 7 bases from J, with 9 bases between. The length of the CDR3 is 12 residues. The CDR3 is CASSPSPQPQHF. As DNA, the CDR3 is TGTGCCAGCAGTCCCTCCCCCCAGCCCCAGCATTTT.

This chain connects TRBV10-1 to TRBJ2-7; no definite D call. Germline CDR1 reads WNHNN; CDR2 reads SYGVQD (reference sequence). The CDR3 is made up of 12 amino acids. Deletions cut 4 bases from V and 7 bases from J, with 11 bases between. CDR3 region: CASSGPIGEQYF. The CDR3 nucleotides read TGCGCCAGCAGTGGGCCCATAGGGGAGCAGTACTTC.

V is TRBV7-3 and J is TRBJ2-3; 12 bases line up with TRBD2. The germline gives CDR1 SGHTA, CDR2 FQGTGA. V dropped 4 bases and J dropped 1; count of bases not matched to a gene: 3. The CDR3 contains 16 residues. The CDR3, as DNA: TGTGCCAGCAGCTCGACTAGCGGGGGCGGCACAGATACGCAGTATTTT. Translated, it gives CASSSTSGGGTDTQYF.

The V gene is TRBV6-1, the J gene TRBJ2-5; either TRBD1 or TRBD2 may fit D (7 bases each). The CDR3 has 15 amino acids. Trimming removed 3 bases at V and 5 bases at J, with 16 bases between. Germline V gene data show CDR1 as MNHNS and CDR2 as SASEGT. The DNA of the CDR3 is TGTGCCAGCAGTGATCAGGGGGGGATTGTGGAGACCCAGTACTTC. It translates to CASSDQGGIVETQYF.

The chain employs TRBV7-9 and TRBJ1-1; D unclear. This CDR3 is built from 12 residues. The V and J ends lost 2 bases and 7 bases respectively, with 8 bases between them. The V gene's germline CDR1 is SEHNR and CDR2 FQNEAQ (reference sequence). CDR3 loop: CASSLKGNEAFF. Written as DNA, the CDR3 is TGTGCCAGCAGCTTAAAGGGTAATGAAGCTTTCTTT.